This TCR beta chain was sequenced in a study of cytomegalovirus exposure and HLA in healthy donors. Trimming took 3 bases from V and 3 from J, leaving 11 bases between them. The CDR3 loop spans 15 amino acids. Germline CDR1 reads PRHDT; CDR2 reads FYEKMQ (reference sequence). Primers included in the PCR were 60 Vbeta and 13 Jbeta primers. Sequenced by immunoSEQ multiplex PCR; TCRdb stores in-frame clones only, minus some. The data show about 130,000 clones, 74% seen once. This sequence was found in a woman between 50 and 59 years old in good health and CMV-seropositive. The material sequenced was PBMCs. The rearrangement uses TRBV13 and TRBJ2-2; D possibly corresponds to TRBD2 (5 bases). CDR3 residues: CASSFELRDTGELFF. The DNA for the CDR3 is TGTGCCAGCAGCTTTGAGTTGCGGGACACCGGGGAGCTGTTTTTT. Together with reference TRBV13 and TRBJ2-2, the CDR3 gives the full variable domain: AAGVIQSPRHLIKEKRETATLKCYPIPRHDTVYWYQQGPGQDPQFLISFYEKMQSDKGSIPDRFSAQQFSDYHSELNMSSLELGDSALYFCASSFELRDTGELFFGEGSRLTVL.